The sequence of this TCR beta chain was determined in a study of blood T cell repertoires in COVID-19. Across the study: Collection of acute and convalescent COVID-19 samples took place in the United States, Italy and Spain. Sources were T cells, B-cell-depleted T cells, or PBMCs; the material itself was cDNA or gDNA.

Authors' analysis steps: Amplifying reference gene primers gave estimates of nucleated cell counts. This table comes from immunoSEQ multiplex PCR, and its TCRdb copy is limited to in-frame clones, with some not included. V and J calls and clone size are as listed in that table; D and trimming were resolved from the DNA. Altogether about 180,000 clones are present, 70% to 90% being singletons, with the ten largest covering approximately 11%. Unmatched junction bases numbered 7, after V lost 1 base and J lost 4 bases. Germline CDR1 is GTSNPN and CDR2 is SVGIG (reference sequence). This CDR3 has 15 residues.

The chain recombines TRBV30 with TRBJ1-5; 7 nucleotides align to TRBD1. The specimen was peripheral blood. This TCR derives from a human donor with active or convalescent COVID-19. The donor label of this sample is uncertain. The CDR3 sequence is CAWSDGQVLNQPQHF. CDR3 coding DNA: TGTGCCTGGAGTGACGGACAGGTTCTAAATCAGCCCCAGCATTTT.